These 2 T cell receptor beta chains originate from one sample sequenced in a study of T cell clonality in common variable immunodeficiency. TCRdb's table, derived via immunoSEQ multiplex PCR, lists solely in-frame clones and lacks some. Listed for the sample are some 38,000 clones, none seen a single time. Source material: peripheral blood mononuclear cells. Receptors originate from a person aged 18 to 75 in good health.

This clone came up many times. The read ends 3 residues before the CDR3 terminus; that terminus is restored from the germline J gene. This chain links TRBV7-6 with TRBJ2-7; 8 nucleotides match TRBD1. The CDR3 has 15 residues. The V gene's germline CDR1 is SGHVS and CDR2 FNYEAQ. After removal of 5 bases from V and 0 bases from J, the junction contained 6 bases not matched to a gene. CDR3 in amino acids: CASSLGQGSSYEQYF. The DNA read from the CDR3 is TGTGCCAGCAGCCTCGGACAGGGAAGCTCCTACGAG.

This clone was seen at least ten times. The missing CDR3 end, 3 residues past where the read stops, is filled in from the germline J gene. The J gene is TRBJ1-4, the V gene TRBV20-1; 7 bases fit TRBD1. The V gene's germline CDR1 is DFQATT and CDR2 SNEGSKA (reference sequence). V was pared by 5 bases and J by 3 bases, with 6 bases of the junction left unmatched. There are 14 residues in the CDR3. The sequenced part of the CDR3 DNA is TGCAGTGCTGCTCCCGGGACAGCTAATGAAAAA. Amino acids: CSAAPGTANEK. From start to end, the CDR3 is CSAAPGTANEKLFF.